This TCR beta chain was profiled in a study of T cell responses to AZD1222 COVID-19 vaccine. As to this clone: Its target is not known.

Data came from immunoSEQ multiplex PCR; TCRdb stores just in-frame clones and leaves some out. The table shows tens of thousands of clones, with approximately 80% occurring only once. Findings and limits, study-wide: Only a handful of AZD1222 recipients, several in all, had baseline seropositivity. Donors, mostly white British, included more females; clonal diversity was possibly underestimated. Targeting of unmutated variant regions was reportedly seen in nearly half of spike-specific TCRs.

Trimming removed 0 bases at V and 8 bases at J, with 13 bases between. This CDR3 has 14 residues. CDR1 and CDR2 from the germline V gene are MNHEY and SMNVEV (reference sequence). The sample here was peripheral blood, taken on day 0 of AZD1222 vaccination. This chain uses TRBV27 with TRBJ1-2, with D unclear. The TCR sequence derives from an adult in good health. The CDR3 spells CASSLSGRGEGYTF. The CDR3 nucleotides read TGTGCCAGCAGTTTATCCGGACGGGGAGAGGGCTACACCTTC.